This T cell receptor beta chain was found in a study of blood T cell repertoires in COVID-19. The wider study: Specimens from acute and convalescent COVID-19 originated in the United States, Italy and Spain.

In the original processing: The authors estimated nucleated cell counts from reference gene primer amplification. The table came from immunoSEQ multiplex PCR; TCRdb's copy has only in-frame clones and leaves some out. V and J calls and clone size are copied from that table; D and trimming were computed from the DNA. There are under 300,000 clones in the sample; 65% to 90% occur only once, and around 15% lies in the top ten. The germline V gene encodes CDR1 LGHNA and CDR2 YNFKEQ. The CDR3 is 16 residues long. The V gene end was trimmed by 5 bases and the J gene end by 0 bases; junction bases not matched to a gene: 4.

Source material: PBMCs or T cells enriched from blood (not recorded which). This chain joins TRBV4-2 and TRBJ2-6, with TRBD1 matching over 7 bases. This TCR was recovered from a man aged 18 to 29 who had recovered from COVID-19. The CDR3 region is CASSERQGSGANVLTF. The CDR3 coding sequence is TGTGCCAGCAGCGAACGACAGGGCTCTGGGGCCAACGTCCTGACTTTC.